This TCR beta chain was captured in a study of post-analysis software for immune sequencing data. Study-level findings and limits: Controls had lower frequencies than patients of roughly five TRBV segments, which included TRBV5-6, TRBV5-1 and TRBV20-1.

Presence of unique molecular identifiers characterized the TCR beta cDNA libraries. TCRdb called the PCR reads again in MiXCR, with one record for every CDR3 protein. The sample has roughly 600,000 distinct CDR3 sequences; roughly 40% are singletons. V lost 8 bases to trimming and J lost 7 bases, with 9 bases between them. The CDR3 extends over 12 amino acids. CDR1 and CDR2 (germline): LGHDT, YNNKEL (reference sequence). On this clonotype: Its specificity is not known.

Sequenced: blood. The TCR sequence derives from a girl aged 5-17 years with multiple sclerosis. The chain employs TRBV3-1 and TRBJ1-6, with D possibly matching TRBD1 (5 bases). The DNA for the CDR3 is TGTGCCAGCCGGGGCATGAATTCACCCCTCCACTTT. Translation gives CASRGMNSPLHF.